This T cell receptor (beta chain) was identified during a study of CD8+ T cells in alopecia areata. Overall study findings and caveats: Compared with mice, patients displayed less clear TCR sharing, possibly for HLA-related reasons. Treatment with tofacitinib significantly lowered scalp clonality and reduced expanded CD8+ clones among the top 100. The study found higher clonality in lesional than normal scalp, especially in alopecia totalis/universalis.

Trimming removed 3 bases from V and 5 bases from J, with 10 bases in between. The CDR3 covers 13 residues. Per germline, CDR1 MGHDK and CDR2 SYGVNS. Extracted RNA was reverse transcribed into cDNA, the sequencing template. The method was immunoSEQ multiplex PCR; TCRdb's version includes in-frame clones alone and lacks a portion of them. The table has tens of thousands of clones, roughly 28% seen once. This clone was counted a few times. Its antigen is currently unknown. Treatment indicated: oral pan-JAK inhibitor, 5-10 mg twice daily. The source was CD8+ T cells sorted from blood, collected at week 4, from a patient treated with tofacitinib. The chain links TRBV25-1 to TRBJ2-5; no clear D gene. The sequence was obtained from a human donor with alopecia areata. The CDR3 bases are TGTGCCAGCAGTGATCGAGGAAGGGAGACCCAGTACTTC. Protein sequence: CASSDRGRETQYF.